The 10 T cell receptor beta chains below all came from one sample that was sequenced in a study of T cell changes during pregnancy in multiple sclerosis. Repertoires were generated with immunoSEQ multiplex PCR, while TCRdb's copy carries only in-frame clones and drops some. The data hold roughly 48,000 clones, with 88% observed a single time. The input for sequencing was CD4+ T cells from peripheral blood mononuclear cells, taken in the second trimester of pregnancy. Receptors originate from a female donor with multiple sclerosis, enrolled in a pregnancy study.

The chain recombines TRBV23-1 with TRBJ2-7; TRBD2 might be the D (6 bases). TRBV23-1 is an ORF for which the function is uncertain. The V end was cut by 2 bases, the J end by 2 bases, with 13 bases between. There are 15 residues in the CDR3. CDR3 amino acids: CASSQRAGEAYEQYF. The CDR3 region has the DNA TGCGCCAGCAGTCAAAGAGCCGGGGAGGCCTACGAGCAGTACTTC.

This clone has just a few counts. The chain carries TRBV6-4 and TRBJ2-1; TRBD2 matches at 7 bases. CDR3 size: 14 residues. Looked up from germline, CDR1 is MRHNA and CDR2 is SNTAGT. J gave up 8 bases and V 2 bases, and 6 bases lay outside the gene matches. The CDR3 DNA follows: TGTGCCAGCAGTGACCCGACTAGCTCCGATGAGCAGTTCTTC. Encoded protein: CASSDPTSSDEQFF.

This chain uses TRBV14 with TRBJ2-1, with 8 bases identical to TRBD2. Germline V gives CDR1 SGHDN, CDR2 FVKESK. The ends lost 3 bases at V and 5 bases at J; junction bases unmatched: 15. The CDR3 sequence is 18 residues long. Here the CDR3 reads CASSQRRLGGRTDNEQFF. CDR3 in DNA: TGTGCCAGCAGCCAGAGAAGATTGGGCGGGAGGACTGACAATGAGCAGTTCTTC.

The table lists this clone with a few counts. The CDR3 DNA is TGCGCCAGCAGCAGGGTGGGACAGTCAAACACTGAAGCTTTCTTT. Translation gives CASSRVGQSNTEAFF. The V gene is TRBV5-1, the J gene TRBJ1-1; 7 bases fit TRBD1. The CDR3 extends over 15 amino acids. Germline loops: CDR1 SGHRS, CDR2 YFSETQ. Germline trimming cut 4 bases from V and 2 bases from J; bases unmatched to any gene: 8.

The genes are TRBV6-5 and TRBJ2-1; TRBD2 is a possible D gene (7 bases). Germline-derived CDR1 and CDR2 are MNHEY and SVGAGI. This CDR3 spans 15 amino acids. V was pared by 4 bases and J by 3 bases, with 13 bases between. The DNA of the CDR3 is TGTGCCAGCAGTTTAGGGGGAGGGGTCTACAATGAGCAGTTCTTC. Protein: CASSLGGGVYNEQFF.

V is TRBV27 and J is TRBJ1-5; 7 bases fit TRBD1. The J segment lost 2 bases and the V segment lost 5 bases, leaving 3 bases of the junction unmatched. Germline V gene lookup returns CDR1 MNHEY and CDR2 SMNVEV (reference sequence). CDR3 length equals 14 residues. CDR3 in amino acids: CASSNQGGNQPQHF. CDR3 nucleotides: TGTGCCAGCAGTAACCAGGGGGGCAATCAGCCCCAGCATTTT.

The V call is TRBV19, the J call TRBJ2-2; TRBD1 aligns across 9 bases. With 5 bases clipped from V and 4 bases from J, the junction kept 8 bases outside the gene matches. Looked up from germline, CDR1 is LNHDA and CDR2 is SQIVND (reference sequence). The CDR3 is 16 residues long. Here the CDR3 reads CASSPTGGGFTGELFF. DNA of the CDR3: TGTGCCAGTAGTCCCACAGGGGGCGGGTTCACCGGGGAGCTGTTTTTT. Full variable domain (rest looked up from reference TRBV19 and TRBJ2-2): DGGITQSPKYLFRKEGQNVTLSCEQNLNHDAMYWYRQDPGQGLRLIYYSQIVNDFQKGDIAEGYSVSREKKESFPLTVTSAQKNPTAFYLCASSPTGGGFTGELFFGEGSRLTVL.

The chain employs TRBV19 and TRBJ2-3; tentative D call: TRBD1 (6 bases). V lost 3 bases to trimming and J lost 0 bases, with 10 bases between them. There are 15 residues in the CDR3. In germline, CDR1 is LNHDA, CDR2 SQIVND (reference sequence). CDR3 residues: CASSMSTGSTDTQYF. The CDR3 bases are TGTGCCAGTAGTATGTCGACAGGCAGCACAGATACGCAGTATTTT.

This sequence joins TRBV30 and TRBJ2-2, with 10 nucleotides matching TRBD1. J lost 4 bases, V lost 0 bases, and 11 bases had no gene match. CDR3 length: 18 amino acids. The V gene's germline CDR1 is GTSNPN and CDR2 SVGIG (reference sequence). DNA of the CDR3: TGTGCCTGGAGTGTGGGGACAGGGGTGCGATCAGGCACCGGGGAGCTGTTTTTT. This encodes CAWSVGTGVRSGTGELFF.

The chain uses TRBV4-2 and TRBJ2-1; TRBD2 is a possible D gene (6 bases). The CDR3 runs to 16 residues. V lost 5 bases to trimming and J lost 3 bases, with 17 bases between them. CDR1 is LGHNA, CDR2 YNFKEQ, per germline. This CDR3 reads CASSDVRDSLYNEQFF. CDR3 coding DNA: TGTGCCAGCAGCGACGTCCGGGACTCCCTCTACAATGAGCAGTTCTTC.